This is a list of T cell receptor beta chains from one sample in a study of OX40 agonist ivuxolimab in advanced cancers. Method: immunoSEQ multiplex PCR; TCRdb's copy keeps in-frame clones and lacks some. The repertoire holds about 77,000 clones, roughly 91% seen once, with approximately 2.4% in the top ten. The sample was CD4+ or CD8+ T cells sorted from blood, taken in a trial of the OX40 agonist ivuxolimab. The receptors stem from an adult with an advanced solid tumor such as melanoma, head and neck, liver or kidney cancer. The CDR3 runs from the conserved cysteine through the conserved F or W. A D gene is named only where the DNA matches it firmly. Only some rows state a clone size, as once, few, many or a class for expanded clones.

size	D	V	J	CDR3	DNA
once	TRBD2	TRBV10-3	TRBJ2-3	CATQLAGGEDTQYF	TGTGCAACCCAACTAGCGGGAGGGGAAGATACGCAGTATTTT
-	TRBD2	TRBV7-9	TRBJ2-3	CASSPSGGTDTQYF	TGTGCCAGCAGCCCAAGCGGGGGCACAGATACGCAGTATTTT
-	TRBD1	TRBV5-1	TRBJ1-1	CASRPPTGGDFDTEAFF	TGCGCCAGCCGGCCCCCCACAGGGGGCGATTTTGACACTGAAGCTTTCTTT
-	-	TRBV4-1	TRBJ1-4	CASSQATVGKLFF	TGCGCCAGCAGCCAAGCGACAGTCGGAAAACTGTTTTTT
-	-	TRBV12-2	TRBJ2-3	CASRLGGVGAQGHGRTDTQYF	TGTGCAAGTCGCTTAGGGGGCGTAGGGGCCCAAGGACACGGTCGAACAGATACGCAGTATTTT
-	-	TRBV5-4	TRBJ2-4	CASLSRGENIQYF	TGTGCCAGCTTATCCAGGGGGGAAAACATTCAGTACTTC
few	TRBD1	TRBV5-1	TRBJ1-5	CASSLGIRGDQPQHF	TGCGCCAGCAGCTTGGGCATCAGGGGGGATCAGCCCCAGCATTTT
-	-	TRBV15	TRBJ2-2	CATSRDPPPSGELFF	TGTGCCACCAGCAGAGATCCCCCGCCGAGCGGGGAGCTGTTTTTT
-	-	TRBV28	TRBJ1-3	CASRGRNTIYF	TGTGCCAGCAGAGGTAGAAACACCATATATTTT
once	-	TRBV14	TRBJ1-1	CASSQAYREGTEAFF	TGTGCCAGCAGCCAAGCATACAGGGAAGGCACTGAAGCTTTCTTT
-	TRBD1	TRBV7-2	TRBJ2-2	CARQGGAGTGELFF	TGTGCCAGGCAAGGGGGCGCGGGCACCGGGGAGCTGTTTTTT
-	-	TRBV18	TRBJ1-3	CASSPPDSSGNTIYF	TGTGCCAGCTCACCACCTGACAGCTCTGGAAACACCATATATTTT
once	-	TRBV2	TRBJ1-2	CASRILVGGWAASNYGYTF	TGTGCCAGCAGGATCCTTGTGGGAGGATGGGCAGCCTCTAACTATGGCTACACCTTC
once	-	TRBV19	TRBJ1-3	CASTPLWEDTGNTIYF	TGTGCCAGTACCCCCCTTTGGGAGGACACAGGAAACACCATATATTTT
-	-	TRBV19	TRBJ2-3	CASSTWVGLGDTQYF	TGTGCCAGTAGTACCTGGGTGGGCCTCGGTGATACGCAGTATTTT
-	-	TRBV30	TRBJ2-5	CAWSGTVQETQYF	TGTGCCTGGAGTGGGACAGTCCAAGAGACCCAGTACTTC
-	TRBD2	TRBV7-2	TRBJ2-5	CASSFSGQETQYF	TGTGCCAGCAGCTTTAGCGGGCAAGAGACCCAGTACTTC
-	TRBD1	TRBV25-1	TRBJ1-5	CASSDQGGQPQHF	TGTGCCAGCAGTGATCAGGGGGGTCAGCCCCAGCATTTT
once	-	TRBV5-4	TRBJ1-5	CASSPGGNQPQHF	TGTGCCAGCAGCCCCGGCGGTAATCAGCCCCAGCATTTT
-	TRBD1	TRBV5-4	TRBJ2-3	CASSEPPRDRGTDTQYF	TGTGCCAGCAGCGAACCACCCCGGGACAGGGGAACAGATACGCAGTATTTT
-	-	TRBV5-6	TRBJ1-2	CASTLWALGGYTF	TGTGCCAGCACCCTTTGGGCTTTAGGGGGCTACACCTTC
-	-	TRBV11-2	TRBJ2-7	CASSPHGSNYEQYF	TGTGCCAGCAGCCCCCACGGGAGCAACTACGAGCAGTACTTC
-	-	TRBV30	TRBJ1-5	CAWSAGGGNQPQHF	TGTGCCTGGAGTGCGGGGGGTGGCAATCAGCCCCAGCATTTT
-	-	TRBV7-6	TRBJ1-6	CASSRTVNSPLHF	TGTGCCAGCAGCCGGACAGTTAATTCACCCCTCCACTTT
-	-	TRBV19	TRBJ1-6	CASSPDGGRLHF	TGTGCCAGTAGCCCCGACGGGGGACGCCTCCACTTT